The sequence of this T cell receptor beta chain was determined in a study of Tregs in tolerant kidney transplant recipients. Findings of the study overall: Changing PCR primers prevented nucleotide comparison between some patients' samples. In tolerant patients, donor-specific Tregs outgrew total Tregs, suggesting antigen-driven expansion.

CDR3 length: 11 amino acids. The V gene lost 6 bases and the J gene lost 3 bases, with 7 bases spanning the gap. CDR1 and CDR2 (germline): DFQATT, SNEGSKA (reference sequence). The method was immunoSEQ multiplex PCR; TCRdb's version includes in-frame clones alone and lacks a portion of them. The sample totals about 52,000 clones. To note about this clone: No antigen is known for it. The sequence runs out 3 residues before the end of the CDR3; the remainder is reconstructed from the germline J gene.

The chain is built from TRBV20-1 and TRBJ2-3; the D is unclear. The material was CD4+ T cells from blood, obtained before the transplant. This receptor was obtained from a human donor who received a combined kidney and bone marrow transplant. This CDR3 reads CSAQDTDTQYF. Partial CDR3 DNA: TGCAGTGCGCAGGATACAGATACG.